The 3 T cell receptor beta chains given below trace back to one sample, sequenced in a study of blood T cell repertoires in COVID-19. Only in-frame clones appear in the TCRdb table, and some are missing; sequencing was by immunoSEQ multiplex PCR. The table records about 80,000 clones, around 88% of them present only once. What was sequenced was peripheral blood. Receptors were obtained from an elderly woman with acute or convalescent COVID-19.

J is TRBJ1-3 and V is TRBV6-2 or TRBV6-3; D remains unclear. V was trimmed by 6 bases and J by 2 bases, leaving 14 bases between them. This CDR3 is built from 15 residues. Germline-derived CDR1 and CDR2 are MNHEY and SVGEGT. This chain's CDR3 is CASSPGRPTGNTIYF. CDR3 nucleotides: TGTGCCAGCAGCCCTGGGCGACCTACTGGAAACACCATATATTTT.

The V call is TRBV5-5, the J call TRBJ2-1, with 15 nucleotides matching TRBD2. With 4 bases clipped from V and 6 bases from J, the junction kept 2 bases outside the gene matches. This CDR3 has 15 residues. The germline CDR1 and CDR2 sequences are SGHKS and YYEKEE (reference sequence). The CDR3 loop is CASSRTSGRGNEQFF. CDR3 coding DNA: TGTGCCAGCAGCCGGACTAGCGGGAGGGGCAATGAGCAGTTCTTC.

Concerning this clone itself: The sample carries other DNA sequences with the same CDR3. CDR3: CASSSQGNTEAFF. CDR3 in DNA: TGTGCCAGCAGCTCCCAGGGGAACACTGAAGCTTTCTTT. This chain uses TRBV7-2 with TRBJ1-1; possibly TRBD1 for D (5 bases). This CDR3 has 13 residues. V was pared by 4 bases and J by 1 base, with 7 bases between. The germline V gene has CDR1 SGHTA and CDR2 FQGNSA.